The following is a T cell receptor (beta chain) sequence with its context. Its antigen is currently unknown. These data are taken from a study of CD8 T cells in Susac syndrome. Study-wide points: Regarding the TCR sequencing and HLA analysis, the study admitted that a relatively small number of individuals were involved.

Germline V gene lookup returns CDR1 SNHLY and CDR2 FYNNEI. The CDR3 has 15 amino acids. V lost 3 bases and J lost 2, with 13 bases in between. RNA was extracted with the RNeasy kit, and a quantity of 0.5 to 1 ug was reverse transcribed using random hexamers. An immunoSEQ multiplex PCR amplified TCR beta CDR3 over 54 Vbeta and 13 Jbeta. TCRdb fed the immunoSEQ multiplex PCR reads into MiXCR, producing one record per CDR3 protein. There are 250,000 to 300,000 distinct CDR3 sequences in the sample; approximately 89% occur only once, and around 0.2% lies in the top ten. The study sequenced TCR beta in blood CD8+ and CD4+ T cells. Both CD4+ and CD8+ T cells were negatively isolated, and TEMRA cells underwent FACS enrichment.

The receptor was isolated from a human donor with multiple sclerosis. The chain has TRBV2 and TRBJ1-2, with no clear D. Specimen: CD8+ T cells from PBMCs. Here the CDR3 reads CASSDIHNSNYGYTF. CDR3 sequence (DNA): TGTGCCAGCAGTGATATTCACAATTCGAACTATGGCTACACCTTC.